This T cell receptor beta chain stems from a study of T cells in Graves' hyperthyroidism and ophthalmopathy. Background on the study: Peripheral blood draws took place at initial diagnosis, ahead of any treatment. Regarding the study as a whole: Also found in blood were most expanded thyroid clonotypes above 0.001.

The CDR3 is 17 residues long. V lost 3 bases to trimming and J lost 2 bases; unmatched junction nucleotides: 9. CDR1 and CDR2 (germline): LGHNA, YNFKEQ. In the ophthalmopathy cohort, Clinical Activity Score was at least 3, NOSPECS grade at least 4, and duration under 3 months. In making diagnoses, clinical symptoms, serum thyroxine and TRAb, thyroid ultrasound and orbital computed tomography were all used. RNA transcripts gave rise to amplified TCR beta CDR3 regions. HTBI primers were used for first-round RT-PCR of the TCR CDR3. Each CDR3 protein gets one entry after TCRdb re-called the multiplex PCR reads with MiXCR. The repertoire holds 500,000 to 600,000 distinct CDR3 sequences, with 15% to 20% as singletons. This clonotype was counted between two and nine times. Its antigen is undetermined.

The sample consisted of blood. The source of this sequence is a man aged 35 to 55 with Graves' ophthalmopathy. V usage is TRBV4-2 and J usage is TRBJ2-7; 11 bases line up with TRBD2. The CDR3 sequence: CASSHNMGTSGTYEQYF. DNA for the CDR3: TGTGCCAGCAGCCATAATATGGGGACTAGCGGAACCTACGAGCAGTACTTC.